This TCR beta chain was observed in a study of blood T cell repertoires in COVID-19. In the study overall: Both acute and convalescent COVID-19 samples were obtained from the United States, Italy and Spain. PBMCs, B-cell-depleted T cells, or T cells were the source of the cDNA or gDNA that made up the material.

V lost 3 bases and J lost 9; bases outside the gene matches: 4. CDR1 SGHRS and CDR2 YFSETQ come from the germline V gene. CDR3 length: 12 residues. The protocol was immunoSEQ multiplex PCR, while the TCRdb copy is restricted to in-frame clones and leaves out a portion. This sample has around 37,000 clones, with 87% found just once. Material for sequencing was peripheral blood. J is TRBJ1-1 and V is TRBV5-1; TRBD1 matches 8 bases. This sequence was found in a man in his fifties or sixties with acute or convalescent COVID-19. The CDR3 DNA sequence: TGCGCCAGCAGCTCGGGACAGGACAAAGCTTTCTTT. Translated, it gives CASSSGQDKAFF.